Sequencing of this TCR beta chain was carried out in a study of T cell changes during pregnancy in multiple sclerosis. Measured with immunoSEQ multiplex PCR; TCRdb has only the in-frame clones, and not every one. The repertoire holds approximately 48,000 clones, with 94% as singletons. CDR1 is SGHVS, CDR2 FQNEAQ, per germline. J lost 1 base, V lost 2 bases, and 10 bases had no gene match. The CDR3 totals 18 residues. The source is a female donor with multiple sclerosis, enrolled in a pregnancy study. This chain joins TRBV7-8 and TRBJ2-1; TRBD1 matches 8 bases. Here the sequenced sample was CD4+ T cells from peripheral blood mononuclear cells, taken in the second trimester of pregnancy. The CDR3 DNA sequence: TGTGCCAGCAGCTTAAGGAGACAGGGGTTGGGATCCTACAATGAGCAGTTCTTC. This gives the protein CASSLRRQGLGSYNEQFF.